These 11 T cell receptor beta chains came from one sample sequenced in a study of blood T cells in healthy people across ages. Primed by a sample-barcoded 5' primer and a J-beta primer mix, a second PCR proceeded for about 6 to 12 cycles. TCRdb analysed the 5' RACE reads with MiXCR anew, one entry per CDR3 protein. The sample consists of 500,000 to 600,000 distinct CDR3 sequences, approximately 27% of them appearing once. The specimen sequenced was blood. Source of these receptors: a woman in her sixties or seventies in good health.

There are a few counts of this clonotype. This chain joins TRBV6-6 and TRBJ1-2; weak D call: TRBD1 (5 bases). Germline V gives CDR1 MNHNY, CDR2 SVGAGI (reference sequence). This CDR3 spans 12 amino acids. V dropped 2 bases and J dropped 13 bases, with 14 bases sitting between them. CDR3 protein: CASSYGVPGGTF. The DNA for the CDR3 is TGTGCCAGCAGTTACGGAGTGCCTGGGGGCACCTTC.

This clonotype has more than one count but fewer than ten. V is TRBV11-3 and J is TRBJ1-1; D is perhaps TRBD1 (5 bases). There are 14 residues in the CDR3. Germline loops: CDR1 SGHNT, CDR2 YENEEA. With 5 bases removed from V and 0 bases from J, the gap between germline ends came to 10 bases. The CDR3 nucleotides read TGTGCCAGCAGCCCTGTGGGGGTGAACACTGAAGCTTTCTTT. Its translation is CASSPVGVNTEAFF.

On this clonotype itself: One junction end disagrees with the germline gene, perhaps due to a read error. The chain recombines TRBV29-1 with TRBJ2-1, with TRBD2 matching 7 bases. Germline CDR1 SQVTM, CDR2 ANQGSEA. This CDR3 spans 13 amino acids. Here the CDR3 reads CSVEVTGGNEQSF. The CDR3 region has the DNA TGCAGCGTTGAAGTAACGGGGGGAAATGAGCAGTCCTTC.

Concerning this clonotype itself: A read error may produce the germline difference seen at one junction end. The chain joins TRBV7-7 to TRBJ2-3; a possible D gene is TRBD2 (5 bases). The CDR3 is made up of 13 amino acids. Germline lookup yields CDR1 SSHAT and CDR2 FNYEAQ (reference sequence). In DNA, the CDR3 is TGTGCTAGCAGCTTATGGCTAGCTGATACGCAGTATTTT. It is translated as CASSLWLADTQYF.

On this clonotype: A junction end diverges from the germline sequence, so it may reflect a read error. J is TRBJ2-5 and V is TRBV9; TRBD2 agrees at 9 bases. Near its end, the DNA agrees better with TRBJ2-1, so the J call may be wrong. Germline V gene data show CDR1 as SGDLS and CDR2 as YYNGEE. The CDR3 consists of 15 residues. As DNA, the CDR3 is TGTGCCGGCAGCGTCTGGCGGGGGGGCGGCTATGAGCAGTTCTTC. As protein: CAGSVWRGGGYEQFF.

V gene TRBV5-1 combines with J gene TRBJ2-5; 8 positions match TRBD1. Germline V gives CDR1 SGHRS, CDR2 YFSETQ. Trimming at V came to 4 bases and at J to 3 bases, leaving 8 bases not matched to a gene. The CDR3 consists of 15 residues. The CDR3 DNA sequence: TGCGCCAGCAGCCGATCCGGGACAGGAGAAGAGACCCAGTACTTC. Residues: CASSRSGTGEETQYF.

This clonotype was seen more than once but under ten times. Written as DNA, the CDR3 is TGTGCCAGCAGTTTATCAGGGTCAGTGCAGCCCCAGCATTTT. It is translated as CASSLSGSVQPQHF. The chain has TRBV12-3 or TRBV12-4 and TRBJ1-5, with D tentatively TRBD1 (5 bases). There are 14 residues in the CDR3. Trimming removed 2 bases at V and 7 bases at J, with 12 bases between.

This clonotype was detected only a few times. The chain employs TRBV12-3 or TRBV12-4 and TRBJ2-5; the D is unclear. The DNA end is more similar to TRBJ2-1, so the J call may be wrong. The CDR3 totals 14 residues. The CDR3: CASSLRRHGNEQFF. The CDR3 bases are TGTGCCAGCAGTCTTCGGCGCCATGGGAATGAGCAGTTCTTC.

Regarding this clonotype: Given a much more abundant clone one base away, this may be a read error. The chain combines TRBV20-1 with TRBJ2-3, with 12 positions matching TRBD2. The CDR3 is 16 amino acids. Germline V CDR1 and CDR2: DFQATT, SNEGSKA (reference sequence). The CDR3 spells CSARATSGGFTDTRYF. CDR3 in DNA: TGCAGTGCTAGGGCGACTAGCGGGGGCTTCACAGATACGCGGTATTTT.

This clonotype occurred a few times. The chain uses TRBV18 and TRBJ1-1; D ambiguous. The V end was cut by 8 bases, the J end by 1 base, with 14 bases between. The CDR3 is 14 amino acids. Germline values: CDR1 KGHSH, CDR2 LQKENI. The CDR3 region is CASHRSKGNTEAFF. The CDR3 region has the DNA TGTGCCAGCCACCGGTCAAAGGGGAACACTGAAGCTTTCTTT. Together with reference TRBV18 and TRBJ1-1, the CDR3 gives the full variable domain: NAGVMQNPRHLVRRRGQEARLRCSPMKGHSHVYWYRQLPEEGLKFMVYLQKENIIDESGMPKERFSAEFPKEGPSILRIQQVVRGDSAAYFCASHRSKGNTEAFFGQGTRLTVV.

The rearrangement joins TRBV5-4 to TRBJ2-4; 10 bases map to TRBD2. The V gene's germline CDR1 is SGHNT and CDR2 YYREEE (reference sequence). V trimming: 2 bases; J trimming: 7 bases; junction bases outside the gene matches: 3. The CDR3 is 14 residues long. The CDR3 region has the DNA TGTGCCAGCAGCTTAGCTAGCGGGGGCAACATTCAGTACTTC. Translated: CASSLASGGNIQYF.